This T cell receptor beta chain was obtained from a study of T cell repertoires in cytomegalovirus infection. Study-level findings and limits: There were HLA-C-restricted CMV-specific TCR beta clonotypes dominating the ex vivo response.

TCRdb processed the reads anew with MiXCR; each CDR3 protein has one entry. The sample lists about 310,000 distinct CDR3 sequences; 9.6% were seen once. The V gene's germline CDR1 is SNHLY and CDR2 FYNNEI. This CDR3 contains 13 residues. Trimming removed 2 bases from V and 9 bases from J, with 11 bases in between. As for this clonotype: Its antigen is not identified.

The sample consisted of PBMCs. This receptor was obtained from a human donor in good health (CMV status not recorded). Some clones in this sample may be carry-over from other donors' samples. The chain carries TRBV2 and TRBJ1-5; D is undetermined. The CDR3 nucleotides are TGTGCCAGCAGTGAATCGGAGGGTGGGCCCCAGCATTTT. Translation gives CASSESEGGPQHF.